This T cell receptor beta chain was found in a study of cytomegalovirus exposure and HLA in healthy donors. TCRdb's table, derived via immunoSEQ multiplex PCR, lists solely in-frame clones and lacks some. The sample records tens of thousands of clones, 70% to 90% being singletons. This clone was detected only once. Germline assignment: CDR1 SEHNR and CDR2 FQNEAQ (reference sequence). V was pared by 7 bases and J by 5 bases, with 7 bases of the junction left unmatched. The CDR3 runs 15 residues. The rearrangement links TRBV7-9 to TRBJ2-1; 11 nucleotides match TRBD2. The source material was PBMCs. This clonotype was obtained from a man younger than 40 in good health and CMV-seronegative. The CDR3 protein is CASIPTSGSNNEQFF. In DNA, the CDR3 is TGTGCCAGCATCCCTACTAGCGGGAGCAACAATGAGCAGTTCTTC.